These T cell receptor beta chains were read from a single sample in a study of blood T cells in healthy people across ages. In TCRdb, the 5' RACE reads were re-called with MiXCR into one record per CDR3 protein. This table has around 800,000 distinct CDR3 sequences, about 47% appearing once. The sequenced sample consisted of blood. The receptors derive from a man of 80 years or more in good health. The CDR3 runs from the conserved cysteine through the conserved F or W. The order of the fields is J gene, V gene, D gene, clone size, CDR3 DNA, CDR3 protein. A D gene is named only where the DNA matches it firmly. Clone size is not always given. Where it is, it says once, few, many or a class for expanded clones.

TRBJ2-5	TRBV6-6	TRBD2	few	TGTGCCAGCAGTTACATACTAGCGGGAGCGGGAGAGACCCAGTACTTC	CASSYILAGAGETQYF
TRBJ1-4	TRBV7-9	NA	few	TGTGCCAGCAGCTTAGCAGCAGGGGATGATATCGAAAAACTGTTTTTT	CASSLAAGDDIEKLFF
TRBJ1-2	TRBV28	NA	NA	TGTGCCGGTCTACCCGGGACTAATGGCTACACCTTC	CAGLPGTNGYTF
TRBJ2-3	TRBV27	NA	NA	TGTGCCAGCAGCCATACATGGGGGGCGGCAGATACGCAGTATTTT	CASSHTWGAADTQYF
TRBJ2-1	TRBV5-1	NA	many	TGCGCCAGCAGCTTGATTGGAGGGGGAGGCAATGAGCAGTTCTTC	CASSLIGGGGNEQFF
TRBJ2-1	TRBV5-1	TRBD1	NA	TGCGCCAGCAGCATCACCGGGACAGGGGGCAACAATGAGCAGTTCTTC	CASSITGTGGNNEQFF
TRBJ2-1	TRBV7-9	NA	NA	TGTGCCAGCAGCTTTAAGGACCCTCGGAACAATGAGCAGTTCTTC	CASSFKDPRNNEQFF
TRBJ1-1	TRBV18	NA	NA	TGTGCCAGCTCACCACCGTCCCGGGCGGATTGGAACACTGAAGCTTTCTTT	CASSPPSRADWNTEAFF
TRBJ2-5	TRBV28	TRBD1	few	TGTGCCAGCAGTCCAATCGGACAGGGGGAAGAGACCCAGTACTTC	CASSPIGQGEETQYF
TRBJ2-1	TRBV28	TRBD2	NA	TGTGCCAGCGATCTAGCGGGAGGGGTCAATGAGCAGTTCTTC	CASDLAGGVNEQFF
TRBJ2-1	TRBV9	TRBD2	NA	TGTGCCAGCAGCGGCGGACTAGCGGGGGTACTAAGGGAGCAGTTCTTC	CASSGGLAGVLREQFF
TRBJ2-3	TRBV20-1	TRBD2	NA	TGCAGTGCTAGACTAGCGGGATCCACCTATACGCAGTATTTT	CSARLAGSTYTQYF
TRBJ2-7	TRBV11-2	TRBD2	many	TGTGCCAGCAGCTCCTTTGCTAGCGGGTGGGGGGCATCCTACGAGCAGTACTTC	CASSSFASGWGASYEQYF
TRBJ2-1	TRBV6-9	TRBD2	NA	TGTGCCAGCAGTTCATATCTAGCGGGAGTTGGGTTCTTC	CASSSYLAGVGFF
TRBJ2-5	TRBV6-2/TRBV6-3	TRBD2	NA	TGTGCCAGTCTCCCCCCCTTGGGATCCGGGACTAGCGGGAGGAGAGAGCAGTACTTC	CASLPPLGSGTSGRREQYF
TRBJ2-7	TRBV29-1	TRBD1	few	TGCAGCGGTGGGACAGACTACGAGCAGTACTTC	CSGGTDYEQYF
TRBJ1-2	TRBV12-3/TRBV12-4	NA	few	TGTGCCAGCAGTTTGGGGGACGAAACGGGCTACACCTTC	CASSLGDETGYTF
TRBJ2-1	TRBV11-1	NA	NA	TGTGCCAGCAGCCCCTTAAGGCAGAGCCTCTCCTACAATGAGCAGTTCTTC	CASSPLRQSLSYNEQFF
TRBJ2-4	TRBV30	NA	NA	TGTGCCTGGAGTGTAAGCAGGGTGGGCAAAAACATTCAGTACTTC	CAWSVSRVGKNIQYF
TRBJ1-6	TRBV7-9	TRBD1	NA	TGTGCCAGCAGTTTCGCTGACGGGACAGGGAGTCGTTCACCCCTCCACTTT	CASSFADGTGSRSPLHF
TRBJ2-5	TRBV7-2	NA	many	TGTGCCAGCAGAAATTCTAGGGGGTCTGAGACCCAGTACTTC	CASRNSRGSETQYF
TRBJ2-1	TRBV5-1	NA	few	TGCGCCAGCAGCTTGTTACAGGCAACCTCCTACAATGAGCAGTTCTTC	CASSLLQATSYNEQFF
TRBJ2-5	TRBV7-6	NA	few	TGTGCCAGCTCCTTCTGGGGCATCGACAATGAGCAGTACTTC	CASSFWGIDNEQYF
TRBJ2-2	TRBV12-3/TRBV12-4	TRBD2	NA	TGTGCCAGCAGTTTAGAGCGTGCGGGAGTATACGGGGAGCTGTTTTTT	CASSLERAGVYGELFF
TRBJ2-1	TRBV6-5	TRBD2	NA	TGTGCCAGCAGTTACGAAGATCGGTTCGGGCGGGAGGGAAATGAGCAGTTCTTC	CASSYEDRFGREGNEQFF
TRBJ2-2	TRBV10-3	NA	NA	TGTGCCATCTCCGAGCAGACTGGGGCGAACACCGGGGAGCTGTTTTTT	CAISEQTGANTGELFF
TRBJ2-5	TRBV5-1	NA	few	TGCGCCAGCCTCCTCGGAGGCCCGGGTAACCAAGAGACCCAGTACTTC	CASLLGGPGNQETQYF
TRBJ2-2	TRBV24-1	NA	NA	TGTGCCACCAGTGACCGACAGGAGGCGGGGAGCACCGGGGAGCTGTTTTTT	CATSDRQEAGSTGELFF
TRBJ2-7	TRBV5-6	NA	NA	TGTGCCAGCAGCTCCGACAGCGCTAAAGGCTACGAGCAGTACTTC	CASSSDSAKGYEQYF
TRBJ1-2	TRBV6-6	TRBD1	NA	TGTGCCAGCAGTTACCCGGGACAGGACTATGGCTACACCTTC	CASSYPGQDYGYTF
TRBJ2-3	TRBV4-3	TRBD2	NA	TGCGCCAGCAGCCAACGAGGGACTAGCGGGAGGACAGATACGCAGTATTTT	CASSQRGTSGRTDTQYF
TRBJ1-5	TRBV2	NA	few	TGTGCCAGCGTTGCGGGGAACCGAGATCAGCCCCAGCATTTT	CASVAGNRDQPQHF
TRBJ2-7	TRBV28	NA	few	TGTGCCAGCAGCTCGACCGGGATCACCCCTCCCTACGAGCAGTACTTC	CASSSTGITPPYEQYF
TRBJ2-1	TRBV2	TRBD2	NA	TGTGCCAGCAGTGTCCGGGAGGGCCCGAATGAGCAGTTCTTC	CASSVREGPNEQFF
TRBJ2-7	TRBV4-3	NA	NA	TGCGCCAGCAGCTACAGGGCCGGGGAGCAGTACTTC	CASSYRAGEQYF
TRBJ2-7	TRBV7-2	NA	NA	TGTGCCAGCAGCCCCCAAATTGACTACTACGAGCAGTACTTC	CASSPQIDYYEQYF
TRBJ2-5	TRBV4-2	TRBD2	NA	TGTGCCAGCAGCCAAGCCGGCCCGCCTAGCGGACAAGAGACCCAGTACTTC	CASSQAGPPSGQETQYF
TRBJ1-2	TRBV27	TRBD1	many	TGTGCCAGCAGTAAAGAGACAGGGGGAGGTAACTATGGCTACACCTTC	CASSKETGGGNYGYTF
TRBJ2-3	TRBV10-2	TRBD1	many	TGCGCCAGCGCGAACCCGGACAGGGGCACAGATACGCAGTATTTT	CASANPDRGTDTQYF
TRBJ2-3	TRBV20-1	TRBD2	few	TGCAGTGCCTCCAGGACTAGCGGGAAAGATACGCAGTATTTT	CSASRTSGKDTQYF
TRBJ2-7	TRBV14	NA	NA	TGTGCCAGCAGCCAAACCGGGACACCACGCTACGAGCAGTACTTC	CASSQTGTPRYEQYF
TRBJ2-1	TRBV5-8	TRBD1	NA	TGTGCCAGCAGCTCATATTCCGGGACAGGGGCCCTAAATGAGCAGTTCTTC	CASSSYSGTGALNEQFF
TRBJ2-5	TRBV6-2/TRBV6-3	NA	NA	TGTGCCAGCAGGTGGGGAAGGGGCGAGCGGTACTTC	CASRWGRGERYF
TRBJ2-1	TRBV6-4	NA	NA	TGTGCCAGCTCCCATGAAGTGGGTGAGGGCAATGAGCAGTTCTTC	CASSHEVGEGNEQFF
TRBJ1-4	TRBV25-1	NA	NA	TGTGCCAGCGCGTCGACAGGCTGGCTTGAAAAACTGTTTTTT	CASASTGWLEKLFF
TRBJ1-1	TRBV4-3	NA	NA	TGCGCCAGCAGCCAAGACACATATAAATTGAAAGCTTTCTTT	CASSQDTYKLKAFF
TRBJ2-7	TRBV20-1	TRBD2	NA	TGCAGTGCTAATACCAGACTAGCGGGAGGCCCAGTTTACGAGCAGTACTTC	CSANTRLAGGPVYEQYF
TRBJ1-2	TRBV27	TRBD1	NA	TGTGCCAGCAGTCCGTCCTCGGGACAGGGCTACTATGACTACACCTTC	CASSPSSGQGYYDYTF
TRBJ2-1	TRBV12-3/TRBV12-4	NA	NA	TGTGCCAGCAGTTCATCTGGGGGGGGGCACAATGAGCAGTTCTTC	CASSSSGGGHNEQFF
TRBJ2-5	TRBV27	NA	few	TGTGCCAGCAGTTTAATGGGATATCATACGCCGCCGAGGCAAGAGACCCAGTACTTC	CASSLMGYHTPPRQETQYF